The T cell receptor (beta chain) under discussion was sequenced for a study of beta chain features in type 1 diabetes (dated by TCRdb to the late 2010s). For context, the study as a whole: Mean age, gender distribution, total cell number and subset yield were not different between patients and healthy donors. Across all samples, some 110,000,000 sorted cells were examined, and cell number per subset correlated strongly with RNA yield. In the study, TCRB repertoires of sorted circulating CD4+ T cell subsets from recently diagnosed type 1 diabetes patients were compared with those of matched healthy donors. Naive and central memory subsets were obtained from all 30 or so donors, but regulatory and stem cell-like memory subsets were isolated from only 8 patients and 8 healthy donors.

The germline V gene specifies SGHRS as CDR1 and YFSETQ as CDR2. The CDR3 sequence holds 14 residues, the cysteine and phenylalanine included. Only the CDR3 region is kept as DNA, spanning 42 bases read in frame from base 1. V and J lose 0 bases and 4 bases, and a span of 8 bases separates them. The entire amount of isolated RNA was reverse transcribed using the High Capacity cDNA Reverse Transcription Kit, so the sequenced TCRB transcripts were expressed ones. Naive, central memory and regulatory T cell samples underwent deep immunoSEQ sequencing, averaging about 3.5 million total reads per sample. Sorted cells were lysed in RLT buffer and RNA was extracted with DNase-treated RNeasy Micro or Mini kits, depending on cell number. To prevent cross-contamination, each cell subset was processed individually, whereas patient and healthy donor samples were processed jointly. The immunoSEQ multiplex PCR was used to amplify TCRB sequences from cDNA, generating 87-bp fragments that spanned the CDR3 region. Amplicons were sequenced on the Illumina HiSeq platform. The authors' analysis ran thus. PCR bias was computationally corrected using synthetic template baselines, reads within Hamming distance 2 were collapsed, and singletons that could not be merged were discarded. Reads were aligned against IMGT to assign V, D and J genes, CDR3 length and insertions or deletions at six rearrangement sites. Within each subset, clonotype counts were normalized to sorted cell number, after which true diversity and Gini coefficients were computed with the tcR R package. Repertoire sharing was quantified using the overlap coefficient calculated on TCRB nucleotide sequences. Out-of-frame TCRB sequences from naive cells were analyzed to stand in for the pre-selection repertoire. Entries here come from immuneACCESS through TCRdb and include only in-frame sequences with V and J called. Some clones fail to appear in such tables; in the studies checked, an unresolved V gene covers under half of the shortfall, and the cause of the remainder is unknown. That table is the source of V, J and clone size, and D and trimming were worked out from the DNA. The sample has 300,000 to 400,000 clones on record, approximately 11% of them singletons. The top ten clonotypes cover about 0.015% of the sample.

About this clone: The clone's antigen remains unknown. No much larger clone exists at a distance of one base, and base qualities are not known.

Overall results and qualifications from the work: Naive, central memory and regulatory TCRB repertoires appeared to be more similar among patients than among healthy donors. Because cDNA was sequenced instead of genomic DNA, activated cells with high expression could be over-represented, although the groups did not differ in activation or CD3 levels. At VDJ recombination sites, type 1 diabetes patients had fewer insertions and more deleted nucleotides, which implies abnormalities in thymic rearrangement. Because small numbers of individuals were included in the HLA sub-analyses, any influence of HLA type on TCRB rearrangement was left unresolved. PCR may preferentially amplify shorter templates, but because patient and control samples were amplified and corrected together, any resulting skew would affect both groups equally. Type 1 diabetes patients showed a moderate but significant shortening of TCRB CDR3 length in all four CD4+ subsets.

Each donor gave one peripheral blood draw, averaging around 0.11 L, which was collected into heparinised tubes. A BD FACSAria II was used to sort naive, central memory, regulatory and stem cell-like memory CD4+ T cells with a panel that included CD45RO, CCR7, CD25, CD127, CD95 and CD27. A purity above 95% was achieved for all sorted populations. PBMCs were separated immediately by Lymphoprep density gradient centrifugation and were stained directly, without being cultured. To minimize batch effects, samples were stained and sorted in pairs, one healthy donor with one patient per experiment. The V gene is TRBV5-1 and the J gene is TRBJ1-5; perhaps TRBD1 is the D gene, with 5 bases matching. This TCR was recovered from a woman in her 30s in good health. Sequencing was done on a sample of naive CD4+ T cells from blood. This specimen's cell subset or site label, per the study, means: true naive CD4+ T cells. DNA sequence: TGCGCCAGCAGCTTGGGGGCAGGGAATCAGCCCCAGCATTTT. Translation gives CASSLGAGNQPQHF.